These 15 T cell receptor beta chains were sequenced from one sample in a study of regulatory T cells in long-lasting Graves disease. Time point here: persistent/refractory GD, antithyroid drugs over 5 years with positive TRAb. The TCR library was made from RNA that had been extracted from PBMCs in TRIzol. According to the study, TCR beta libraries were built with iRepertoire HTBI primers and CDR3-region Arm-PCR. One entry per CDR3 protein, called by TCRdb with MiXCR from the multiplex PCR reads. The sample lists a few hundred thousand distinct CDR3 sequences; around 20% were seen once. The source material was peripheral blood mononuclear cells (PBMCs), sampled when the disease was refractory, from a patient treated with antithyroid drugs. All receptors derive from a female donor with Graves disease.

This rearrangement joins TRBV6-1 to TRBJ1-1; unclear D gene. The CDR3 has 12 residues. The germline V gene has CDR1 MNHNS and CDR2 SASEGT. The V end was cut by 3 bases, the J end by 10 bases, with 12 bases between. The CDR3 reads CASSDYNRAAFF. The DNA of the CDR3 is TGTGCCAGCAGTGACTATAATCGTGCAGCTTTCTTT.

This clonotype appeared many times. CDR3 in amino acids: CASSFSSEGLYEQYF. In nucleotides, the CDR3 is TGTGCCAGCAGCTTTAGCTCGGAGGGCCTCTACGAGCAGTACTTC. V and J are TRBV7-2 and TRBJ2-7; a possible D gene is TRBD2 (6 bases). The germline V gene has CDR1 SGHTA and CDR2 FQGNSA. The CDR3 loop spans 15 amino acids. Trimming stripped 3 bases from V and 3 bases from J, with 15 bases between.

This clonotype was found many times. The chain couples TRBV2 to TRBJ2-5; 10 bases align to TRBD2. The CDR3 length is 16 residues. V lost 6 bases to trimming and J lost 2 bases; unmatched junction nucleotides: 9. CDR1 SNHLY and CDR2 FYNNEI come from the germline V gene. CDR3 in amino acids: CASRARTSGIQETQYF. The CDR3 DNA reads TGTGCCAGCAGAGCCAGGACTAGCGGAATTCAAGAGACCCAGTACTTC. Combining the CDR3 with reference TRBV2 and TRBJ2-5 gives the whole variable domain EPEVTQTPSHQVTQMGQEVILRCVPISNHLYFYWYRQILGQKVEFLVSFYNNEISEKSEIFDDQFSVERPDGSNFTLKIRSTKLEDSAMYFCASRARTSGIQETQYFGPGTRLLVL.

This chain links TRBV29-1 with TRBJ1-2; 9 positions match TRBD1. J was trimmed by 7 bases and V by 7 bases; bases with no gene match: 13. Germline lookup yields CDR1 SQVTM and CDR2 ANQGSEA. The CDR3 covers 14 residues. The CDR3: CSADSGTGRAGYTF. The CDR3 DNA reads TGCAGCGCTGATTCCGGGACAGGGAGGGCTGGCTACACCTTC.

This sequence joins TRBV9 and TRBJ1-6; D ambiguous. Looked up from germline, CDR1 is SGDLS and CDR2 is YYNGEE. The V and J ends lost 3 bases and 10 bases respectively, with 11 bases between them. This CDR3 is built from 13 residues. The CDR3 region has the DNA TGTGCCAGCAGCGCAGACCCCATATCACCCCTCCACTTT. Protein: CASSADPISPLHF.

This rearrangement joins TRBV7-2 to TRBJ2-4; D unresolved. The CDR3 has 15 amino acids. In germline, CDR1 is SGHTA, CDR2 FQGNSA. Trimming stripped 5 bases from V and 0 bases from J, with 11 bases between. The CDR3 loop is CASSQRPPAKNIQYF. CDR3 sequence (DNA): TGTGCCAGCAGCCAAAGACCGCCAGCCAAAAACATTCAGTACTTC.

This clonotype has a single count. This chain uses TRBV7-2 with TRBJ1-2; 9 bases align to TRBD1. V shed 3 bases, J shed 8 bases, and the junction held 4 bases outside the gene matches. This CDR3 comprises 13 residues. Germline V gene data show CDR1 as SGHTA and CDR2 as FQGNSA. The CDR3 loop reads CASSFGTGQGYTF. In DNA, the CDR3 is TGTGCCAGCAGCTTCGGGACAGGGCAAGGCTACACCTTC.

Ten or more counts support this clonotype. The V gene is TRBV28, the J gene TRBJ2-7; 11 positions agree with TRBD1. The CDR3 contains 15 residues. CDR1 is MDHEN, CDR2 SYDVKM, per germline. J was trimmed by 2 bases and V by 6 bases; bases with no gene match: 6. CDR3 in DNA: TGTGCCAGCAGCCGCCTGGGACAGGGGGCCTACGAGCAGTACTTC. It codes for CASSRLGQGAYEQYF.

This clonotype was seen ten or more times. The V and J genes are TRBV3-1 and TRBJ1-2; TRBD1 might be the D (6 bases). From germline, CDR1 is LGHDT and CDR2 YNNKEL (reference sequence). V was trimmed by 0 bases and J by 7 bases, leaving 12 bases between them. This CDR3 contains 14 residues. CDR3 bases: TGTGCCAGCAGCCAAGATGAAGGGGGTGGTGGCTACACCTTC. It codes for CASSQDEGGGGYTF.

The chain combines TRBV5-1 with TRBJ1-2, with D possibly being TRBD1 (6 bases). V lost 3 bases and J lost 5, with 11 bases in between. The CDR3 contains 13 residues. The V gene's germline CDR1 is SGHRS and CDR2 YFSETQ. This CDR3 is CASSSDSKYGYTF. CDR3 nucleotide sequence: TGCGCCAGCAGCTCGGACAGCAAATATGGCTACACCTTC. The whole variable domain, remainder taken from reference TRBV5-1 and TRBJ1-2, is KAGVTQTPRYLIKTRGQQVTLSCSPISGHRSVSWYQQTPGQGLQFLFEYFSETQRNKGNFPGRFSGRQFSNSRSEMNVSTLELGDSALYLCASSSDSKYGYTFGSGTRLTVV.

The V and J genes are TRBV20-1 and TRBJ1-1; 10 bases line up with TRBD1. Trimming removed 1 base from V and 6 bases from J; junction bases left unmatched: 5. The germline V gene has CDR1 DFQATT and CDR2 SNEGSKA (reference sequence). The CDR3 is made up of 14 amino acids. For the CDR3, the DNA is TGCAGTGCTAGAGGGGGACAGGGGAGCGCTGAAGCTTTCTTT. Translation: CSARGGQGSAEAFF.

The chain joins TRBV6-4 to TRBJ2-2; 11 bases map to TRBD2. Germline V gene data show CDR1 as MRHNA and CDR2 as SNTAGT. The V gene end was trimmed by 0 bases and the J gene end by 4 bases; junction bases not matched to a gene: 10. The CDR3 totals 19 residues. The CDR3 protein is CASSDSKVAGGPGTGELFF. As DNA, the CDR3 is TGTGCCAGCAGTGACTCGAAGGTAGCGGGAGGGCCAGGCACCGGGGAGCTGTTTTTT.

This clonotype was seen a handful of times. The chain uses TRBV18 and TRBJ2-5; 7 nucleotides match TRBD1. The CDR3 is made up of 15 amino acids. V shed 2 bases, J shed 10 bases, and the junction held 13 bases outside the gene matches. Germline CDR1 is KGHSH and CDR2 is LQKENI. This CDR3 reads CASSPSTGVVEGQYF. For the CDR3, the DNA is TGTGCCAGCTCACCATCTACAGGGGTGGTTGAGGGCCAGTACTTC.

This rearrangement joins TRBV7-9 to TRBJ2-5; TRBD2 matches at 7 bases. CDR3 length: 17 residues. The germline gives CDR1 SEHNR, CDR2 FQNEAQ (reference sequence). With V trimmed by 2 bases and J by 5 bases, 14 bases remained unmatched. The CDR3 coding sequence is TGTGCCAGCAGCTTATTTGTGAGGACTAGTTCTCGCGAGACCCAGTACTTC. It specifies CASSLFVRTSSRETQYF.

At least ten counts were recorded for this clonotype. The gene calls are TRBV20-1 and TRBJ1-2; D not resolved. The V end was cut by 3 bases, the J end by 3 bases, with 11 bases between. CDR1 and CDR2 from the germline V gene are DFQATT and SNEGSKA (reference sequence). The length of the CDR3 is 13 residues. The CDR3 region is CSASSLTDYGYTF. CDR3 nucleotide sequence: TGCAGTGCTAGCTCTCTGACTGACTATGGCTACACCTTC.